Each of the 27 T cell receptor beta chains below was sequenced from the same sample in a study of T cell changes during pregnancy in multiple sclerosis. Assay: immunoSEQ multiplex PCR; the TCRdb copy retains only in-frame clones and omits some. The sample lists some 100,000 clones, around 92% occurring once. Here the sequenced sample was peripheral blood, taken before pregnancy. These receptors came from a female donor with multiple sclerosis, enrolled in a pregnancy study.

V gene TRBV7-9 combines with J gene TRBJ2-7; TRBD2 matches 7 bases. Per the germline V gene, CDR1 is SEHNR and CDR2 is FQNEAQ (reference sequence). The V and J ends lost 1 base and 4 bases, in that order; junction bases with no gene match: 4. This CDR3 comprises 14 residues. In nucleotides, the CDR3 is TGTGCCAGCAGCTTAGTCGGGAGGTCTTACGAGCAGTACTTC. Amino acid sequence: CASSLVGRSYEQYF.

The chain recombines TRBV5-1 with TRBJ2-7; 12 bases map to TRBD2. The CDR3 runs 15 residues. V shed 2 bases and J 4 bases; nucleotides not matched to a gene: 4. Germline CDR1 is SGHRS and CDR2 is YFSETQ. In DNA, the CDR3 is TGCGCCAGCAGCTTCGCTCTAGCGGGAGGGTACGAGCAGTACTTC. Translation: CASSFALAGGYEQYF.

The chain is built from TRBV28 and TRBJ2-7; 7 nucleotides align to TRBD2. V lost 3 bases and J lost 3; bases outside the gene matches: 5. Germline V gene sequence: CDR1 MDHEN, CDR2 SYDVKM. This CDR3 spans 14 amino acids. CDR3 region: CASSFSGNGYEQYF. CDR3 sequence (DNA): TGTGCCAGCAGTTTCAGCGGGAACGGCTACGAGCAGTACTTC.

The chain has TRBV19 and TRBJ2-7; TRBD2 aligns across 11 bases. Germline trimming cut 4 bases from V and 5 bases from J; bases unmatched to any gene: 4. This CDR3 is 14 amino acids long. Germline V gene lookup returns CDR1 LNHDA and CDR2 SQIVND (reference sequence). This chain's CDR3 is CASSRGLADNEQYF. CDR3 DNA sequence: TGTGCCAGTAGTAGGGGACTAGCGGACAACGAGCAGTACTTC.

The rearrangement uses TRBV27 and TRBJ2-1; TRBD2 might be the D (6 bases). The CDR3 length is 16 residues. V was trimmed by 6 bases and J by 2 bases, leaving 17 bases between them. From germline, CDR1 is MNHEY and CDR2 SMNVEV (reference sequence). Written as DNA, the CDR3 is TGTGCCAGCAGCCGATACGGTAGCGGTACCTACAATGAGCAGTTCTTC. Translated: CASSRYGSGTYNEQFF.

This chain joins TRBV12-5 and TRBJ2-7; 7 nucleotides agree with TRBD1. Germline assignment: CDR1 LGHNT and CDR2 FRNRAP. The CDR3 spans 13 residues. V shed 5 bases and J 6 bases; nucleotides not matched to a gene: 7. In DNA form, the CDR3 reads TGTGCTAGTGGTCCCGACAGGGTTCTCGAGCAGTACTTC. Translation gives CASGPDRVLEQYF.

This sequence joins TRBV6-5 and TRBJ1-1; TRBD1 might be the D (6 bases). The germline CDR1 and CDR2 sequences are MNHEY and SVGAGI. The CDR3 covers 16 residues. The V gene lost 2 bases and the J gene lost 1 base, with 14 bases spanning the gap. CDR3 in DNA: TGTGCCAGCAGTTACGGGTTCTGGGGGCGGAACACTGAAGCTTTCTTT. Its translation is CASSYGFWGRNTEAFF.

This chain connects TRBV7-2 to TRBJ2-7; 8 bases line up with TRBD1. With V trimmed by 4 bases and J by 3 bases, 5 bases remained unmatched. The germline V gene has CDR1 SGHTA and CDR2 FQGNSA. The CDR3 length is 14 residues. The CDR3 nucleotides read TGTGCCAGCAGCTCCAAGACAGGGGACTACGAGCAGTACTTC. Translation gives CASSSKTGDYEQYF.

The chain joins TRBV28 to TRBJ2-7; TRBD1 matches at 8 bases. V shed 8 bases and J 7 bases; nucleotides not matched to a gene: 7. Germline V gene sequence: CDR1 MDHEN, CDR2 SYDVKM. This CDR3 is built from 12 residues. CDR3 nucleotide sequence: TGTGCCAGCTCCCCGGACAGGGAGGAGCAGTACTTC. As protein: CASSPDREEQYF. Drawing the rest from reference TRBV28 and TRBJ2-7, the complete variable domain is DVKVTQSSRYLVKRTGEKVFLECVQDMDHENMFWYRQDPGLGLRLIYFSYDVKMKEKGDIPEGYSVSREKKERFSLILESASTNQTSMYLCASSPDREEQYFGPGTRLTVT.

The chain is built from TRBV7-8 and TRBJ1-1; D remains unclear. Germline V gene sequence: CDR1 SGHVS, CDR2 FQNEAQ. V was shortened by 1 base and J by 7 bases, with 7 bases between the two germline ends. The CDR3 extends over 12 amino acids. For the CDR3, the DNA is TGTGCCAGCAGCTTAGTGCTCAGTGAAGCTTTCTTT. Its protein is CASSLVLSEAFF.

The chain joins TRBV5-6 to TRBJ2-7, with TRBD1 identical over 7 bases. Germline loops: CDR1 SGHDT, CDR2 YYEEEE. This CDR3 region has 15 residues. The V segment lost 0 bases and the J segment 2 bases; nucleotides outside the gene matches: 5. In DNA, the CDR3 is TGTGCCAGCAGCTTGGCCGGGACAGCAACCTACGAGCAGTACTTC. Its translation: CASSLAGTATYEQYF.

The V call is TRBV7-9, the J call TRBJ2-7; no firm D call. Germline CDR1 SEHNR, CDR2 FQNEAQ (reference sequence). The ends were cut back, 1 base at V and 3 bases at J, with 13 bases in the middle. CDR3 length equals 15 residues. CDR3 amino acids: CASSLGLRLSYEQYF. The CDR3 bases are TGTGCCAGCAGCTTAGGGCTGAGACTGAGCTACGAGCAGTACTTC.

The genes are TRBV29-1 and TRBJ2-7; 7 bases are a match to TRBD1. There are 14 residues in the CDR3. In germline, CDR1 is SQVTM, CDR2 ANQGSEA. V shed 6 bases, J shed 0 bases, and the junction held 8 bases outside the gene matches. For the CDR3, the DNA is TGCAGCGTACAAGGACAGGCAACCTCCTACGAGCAGTACTTC. Encoded protein: CSVQGQATSYEQYF.

This chain joins TRBV13 and TRBJ2-7; possibly TRBD2 for D (5 bases). The V gene's germline CDR1 is PRHDT and CDR2 FYEKMQ (reference sequence). This CDR3 is built from 13 residues. The V end was cut by 4 bases, the J end by 2 bases, with 9 bases between. The chain's CDR3 is CASSSGITYEQYF. Here the CDR3 DNA reads TGTGCCAGCAGCTCGGGAATCACCTACGAGCAGTACTTC.

The V gene is TRBV9, the J gene TRBJ2-7; D perhaps matches TRBD2 (6 bases). Trimming removed 0 bases at V and 1 base at J, with 11 bases between. The CDR3 has 15 residues. Per the germline V gene, CDR1 is SGDLS and CDR2 is YYNGEE. CDR3 region: CASSVDGSYSYEQYF. In DNA, the CDR3 is TGTGCCAGCAGCGTAGACGGGAGTTATTCCTACGAGCAGTACTTC.

The chain couples TRBV7-9 to TRBJ1-4; 12 positions match TRBD1. The J segment lost 3 bases and the V segment lost 6 bases, leaving 5 bases of the junction unmatched. The CDR3 spans 16 residues. Germline-derived CDR1 and CDR2 are SEHNR and FQNEAQ (reference sequence). Here the CDR3 DNA reads TGTGCCAGCAGTCCGGGACAGGGGGCTTCTAATGAAAAACTGTTTTTT. This sequence encodes CASSPGQGASNEKLFF.

The chain recombines TRBV4-2 with TRBJ2-7; 8 bases line up with TRBD1. V trimming: 0 bases; J trimming: 5 bases; junction bases outside the gene matches: 0. The CDR3 runs 13 residues. Germline loops: CDR1 LGHNA, CDR2 YNFKEQ. The CDR3 loop reads CASSQDRGHEQYF. As DNA, the CDR3 is TGTGCCAGCAGCCAAGACAGGGGGCACGAGCAGTACTTC.

This clone appeared a few times. The V and J genes are TRBV29-1 and TRBJ1-5; 9 bases map to TRBD1. Germline V gene lookup returns CDR1 SQVTM and CDR2 ANQGSEA. The CDR3 length is 15 residues. J was trimmed by 5 bases and V by 1 base; bases with no gene match: 6. In DNA, the CDR3 is TGCAGCGTTGAAGTCCGGGACAGGGATGATCAGCCCCAGCATTTT. This codes for CSVEVRDRDDQPQHF.

The chain combines TRBV30 with TRBJ1-2; 11 bases agree with TRBD1. The CDR3 has 14 amino acids. Trimming at V came to 4 bases and at J to 3 bases, leaving 4 bases not matched to a gene. Germline V gene lookup returns CDR1 GTSNPN and CDR2 SVGIG (reference sequence). The CDR3 nucleotides read TGTGCCTGGAAGGGACAGGGGGTTTACTATGGCTACACCTTC. This codes for CAWKGQGVYYGYTF.

This clone was counted a single time. This chain connects TRBV2 to TRBJ1-5; D may be TRBD1 (6 bases). The length of the CDR3 is 14 residues. CDR1 is SNHLY and CDR2 is FYNNEI in the germline V gene. Trimming pared 3 bases from V and 3 bases from J, leaving 9 bases between. The CDR3 DNA reads as TGTGCCAGCAGTGATTCAGGGGTCAATCAGCCCCAGCATTTT. This gives the protein CASSDSGVNQPQHF. The variable domain in full, completed from reference TRBV2 and TRBJ1-5, reads EPEVTQTPSHQVTQMGQEVILRCVPISNHLYFYWYRQILGQKVEFLVSFYNNEISEKSEIFDDQFSVERPDGSNFTLKIRSTKLEDSAMYFCASSDSGVNQPQHFGDGTRLSIL.

In nucleotides, the CDR3 is TGTGCCACCAGCAGAGTCCGGGATGAGCAGTTCTTC. Its protein is CATSRVRDEQFF. The genes are TRBV15 and TRBJ2-1; no definite D call. V was pared by 1 base and J by 8 bases, with 6 bases between. The CDR3 length is 12 residues. The germline V gene encodes CDR1 LNHNV and CDR2 YYDKDF (reference sequence).

The chain recombines TRBV4-2 with TRBJ2-1; TRBD2 matches at 9 bases. The trim removed 0 bases at V and 6 bases at J, leaving 3 bases unmatched. This CDR3 region has 15 residues. Germline V lookup: CDR1 LGHNA, CDR2 YNFKEQ. This CDR3 is CASSQDAGGPNEQFF. CDR3 bases: TGTGCCAGCAGCCAAGATGCGGGAGGGCCCAATGAGCAGTTCTTC.

This CDR3 reads CASSGMLGGVRTGELFF. Here the CDR3 DNA reads TGTGCCAGCAGTGGGATGTTGGGGGGTGTAAGGACCGGGGAGCTGTTTTTT. V usage is TRBV6-1 and J usage is TRBJ2-2; TRBD2 might be the D (6 bases). This CDR3 is 17 amino acids long. V lost 4 bases, J lost 5 bases, and 20 bases lay in between. The V gene's germline CDR1 is MNHNS and CDR2 SASEGT.

Here the CDR3 reads CASSFRGSGANVLTF. The CDR3 DNA reads TGTGCCAGCAGTTTTAGGGGCTCTGGGGCCAACGTCCTGACTTTC. The rearrangement links TRBV28 to TRBJ2-6, with TRBD1 as a possible D gene (5 bases). This CDR3 is built from 15 residues. The germline V gene encodes CDR1 MDHEN and CDR2 SYDVKM. Trimming stripped 3 bases from V and 0 bases from J, with 6 bases between.

This chain uses TRBV19 with TRBJ2-3; TRBD2 aligns across 9 bases. The junction had 19 bases not matched to a gene; V was cut back by 3 bases and J by 0 bases. Germline V gene data show CDR1 as LNHDA and CDR2 as SQIVND (reference sequence). CDR3 size: 21 residues. The CDR3 nucleotides are TGTGCCAGTAGTATTTCCCTTCTAGCGGGAAGGGGGACGACTAGCACAGATACGCAGTATTTT. This codes for CASSISLLAGRGTTSTDTQYF.

The chain is built from TRBV14 and TRBJ1-2, with unresolved D. V was pared by 0 bases and J by 5 bases, with 10 bases between. The V gene's germline CDR1 is SGHDN and CDR2 FVKESK. The CDR3 is 14 residues long. As DNA, the CDR3 is TGTGCCAGCAGCCAAGAAGGAGCGTATTATGGCTACACCTTC. Protein sequence: CASSQEGAYYGYTF.

The chain has TRBV19 and TRBJ1-1; no definite D call. CDR1 and CDR2 (germline): LNHDA, SQIVND (reference sequence). The CDR3 covers 11 residues. Trimming left V 6 bases short and J 4 bases short, with 6 bases between. The CDR3 loop is CASRTGTEAFF. CDR3 coding DNA: TGTGCCAGTAGGACGGGCACTGAAGCTTTCTTT. Looking up the rest from reference TRBV19 and TRBJ1-1 gives the full variable domain: DGGITQSPKYLFRKEGQNVTLSCEQNLNHDAMYWYRQDPGQGLRLIYYSQIVNDFQKGDIAEGYSVSREKKESFPLTVTSAQKNPTAFYLCASRTGTEAFFGQGTRLTVV.